The clone carrying this TCR beta chain was seen only once. This specimen belongs to a study of control samples from healthy donors and cancer patients. The CDR3 has 14 residues. V shed 3 bases and J shed 3 bases, with 9 bases lying between them. Germline CDR1 is MNHNS and CDR2 is SASEGT. The method was immunoSEQ multiplex PCR; TCRdb's version includes in-frame clones alone and lacks a portion of them. The data contain about 220,000 clones, over 90% of them singletons. Sequencing used blood. This chain links TRBV6-1 with TRBJ2-1, with TRBD1 as a possible D gene (6 bases). The clonotype comes from a man aged 50 to 59 in good health. The CDR3 here is CASSEPGHYNEQFF. CDR3 sequence (DNA): TGTGCCAGCAGTGAGCCGGGACACTACAATGAGCAGTTCTTC.